These 25 T cell receptor beta chains came from one sample sequenced in a study of OX40 agonist ivuxolimab in advanced cancers. Repertoires were generated with immunoSEQ multiplex PCR, while TCRdb's copy carries only in-frame clones and drops some. The data contain 83,000 or so clones, about 86% of them singletons. This specimen was CD4+ or CD8+ T cells sorted from blood, taken in a trial of the OX40 agonist ivuxolimab. The receptors derive from an adult with an advanced solid tumor such as melanoma, head and neck, liver or kidney cancer.

The genes are TRBV13 and TRBJ2-7; D remains unclear. The CDR3 is 14 residues long. V lost 0 bases to trimming and J lost 1 base, with 7 bases between them. The germline gives CDR1 PRHDT, CDR2 FYEKMQ (reference sequence). Here the CDR3 reads CASSLGRRSYEQYF. The CDR3 region has the DNA TGTGCCAGCAGCTTAGGCCGACGGTCCTACGAGCAGTACTTC. Using reference TRBV13 and TRBJ2-7 for the parts outside the CDR3, the full variable domain is AAGVIQSPRHLIKEKRETATLKCYPIPRHDTVYWYQQGPGQDPQFLISFYEKMQSDKGSIPDRFSAQQFSDYHSELNMSSLELGDSALYFCASSLGRRSYEQYFGPGTRLTVT.

V usage is TRBV4-2 and J usage is TRBJ2-3; the D is unclear. Germline-derived CDR1 and CDR2 are LGHNA and YNFKEQ. The CDR3 runs to 15 residues. V lost 2 bases to trimming and J lost 1 base, with 10 bases between them. In DNA form, the CDR3 reads TGTGCCAGCAGCCAAATCGTGGCAGGCACAGATACGCAGTATTTT. It yields the protein CASSQIVAGTDTQYF.

The gene calls are TRBV14 and TRBJ2-7, with D perhaps TRBD2 (6 bases). The CDR3 spans 13 residues. V lost 5 bases and J 4 bases, leaving 12 bases between the germline ends. Germline V gene data show CDR1 as SGHDN and CDR2 as FVKESK. CDR3 nucleotides: TGTGCCAGCAGCATGGCCGGGAGTTACGAGCAGTACTTC. It is translated as CASSMAGSYEQYF.

This sequence joins TRBV7-8 and TRBJ2-7; TRBD2 aligns across 9 bases. Germline V gene lookup returns CDR1 SGHVS and CDR2 FQNEAQ. CDR3 length: 14 residues. J gave up 9 bases and V 2 bases, and 8 bases lay outside the gene matches. The CDR3 DNA is TGTGCCAGCAGCTTAAGCCTAGCGGGAAACGCGCAGTACTTC. Encoded protein: CASSLSLAGNAQYF.

The CDR3 protein is CATSIRTGITDTQYF. The CDR3 region has the DNA TGTGCCACCAGCATTAGGACAGGGATTACAGATACGCAGTATTTT. The genes are TRBV15 and TRBJ2-3; 8 bases are a match to TRBD1. Germline trimming cut 4 bases from V and 3 bases from J; bases unmatched to any gene: 6. The germline CDR1 and CDR2 sequences are LNHNV and YYDKDF (reference sequence). The CDR3 spans 15 residues.

This chain joins TRBV18 and TRBJ1-4, with 9 nucleotides matching TRBD1. Germline lookup yields CDR1 KGHSH and CDR2 LQKENI. V trimming: 6 bases; J trimming: 8 bases; junction bases outside the gene matches: 4. The CDR3 spans 13 residues. The CDR3 here is CASSRTGAEKLFF. The DNA of the CDR3 is TGTGCCAGCTCTCGGACAGGGGCGGAAAAACTGTTTTTT.

The chain recombines TRBV5-1 with TRBJ2-1, with D perhaps assigned TRBD1 or TRBD2 (5 bases each). Germline loops: CDR1 SGHRS, CDR2 YFSETQ. Trimming stripped 0 bases from V and 12 bases from J, with 13 bases between. There are 13 residues in the CDR3. The CDR3 sequence is CASSLGGVRGQFF. The CDR3, as DNA: TGCGCCAGCAGCTTGGGAGGGGTCCGGGGGCAGTTCTTC. The complete variable domain, with remaining parts taken from reference TRBV5-1 and TRBJ2-1, reads KAGVTQTPRYLIKTRGQQVTLSCSPISGHRSVSWYQQTPGQGLQFLFEYFSETQRNKGNFPGRFSGRQFSNSRSEMNVSTLELGDSALYLCASSLGGVRGQFFGPGTRLTVL.

V usage is TRBV29-1 and J usage is TRBJ2-2; D unclear. Germline assignment: CDR1 SQVTM and CDR2 ANQGSEA. This CDR3 has 14 residues. The V end was cut by 6 bases, the J end by 0 bases, with 11 bases between. In DNA, the CDR3 is TGCAGCGTAGTTGGGCCAGCGAACACCGGGGAGCTGTTTTTT. It codes for CSVVGPANTGELFF.

The chain uses TRBV27 and TRBJ2-7, with D possibly TRBD2 on 5 matching bases. Trimming took off 5 bases at V and 2 bases at J, with 13 bases between the two ends. This CDR3 spans 14 amino acids. Germline V gene lookup returns CDR1 MNHEY and CDR2 SMNVEV (reference sequence). Here the CDR3 reads CASSRADGPYEQYF. CDR3 nucleotide sequence: TGTGCCAGCAGTCGAGCGGACGGGCCCTACGAGCAGTACTTC.

This chain links TRBV27 with TRBJ2-2, with TRBD2 identical over 7 bases. CDR1 and CDR2 (germline): MNHEY, SMNVEV (reference sequence). The trim removed 3 bases at V and 4 bases at J, leaving 5 bases unmatched. This CDR3 has 15 residues. The CDR3 region is CASSFSGRLTGELFF. In nucleotides, the CDR3 is TGTGCCAGCAGTTTCTCCGGGAGGCTCACCGGGGAGCTGTTTTTT.

V is TRBV11-3 and J is TRBJ1-2, with 11 bases identical to TRBD1. J gave up 3 bases and V 5 bases, and 8 bases lay outside the gene matches. The CDR3 spans 16 residues. Germline CDR1 and CDR2: SGHNT and YENEEA. CDR3 sequence reads: CASSPIGGQGDYGYTF. In nucleotides, the CDR3 is TGTGCCAGCAGCCCTATTGGGGGACAGGGGGACTATGGCTACACCTTC.

This chain joins TRBV5-1 and TRBJ2-7, with D perhaps matching TRBD2 (7 bases). CDR3 length: 14 residues. Trimming pared 2 bases from V and 6 bases from J, leaving 15 bases between. The germline V gene has CDR1 SGHRS and CDR2 YFSETQ. CDR3 nucleotide sequence: TGCGCCAGCAGCTTATCAGGGGAGGGCCTCGAGCAGTACTTC. Translating it yields CASSLSGEGLEQYF. Based on the CDR3 plus reference TRBV5-1 and TRBJ2-7, the full variable domain is KAGVTQTPRYLIKTRGQQVTLSCSPISGHRSVSWYQQTPGQGLQFLFEYFSETQRNKGNFPGRFSGRQFSNSRSEMNVSTLELGDSALYLCASSLSGEGLEQYFGPGTRLTVT.

This chain links TRBV30 with TRBJ1-5, with 8 bases identical to TRBD1. The CDR3 has 14 residues. In germline, CDR1 is GTSNPN, CDR2 SVGIG (reference sequence). After removal of 2 bases from V and 4 bases from J, the junction contained 4 bases not matched to a gene. CDR3 protein: CAWSLDRANQPQHF. As DNA, the CDR3 is TGTGCCTGGAGTCTGGACAGGGCTAATCAGCCCCAGCATTTT.

The V and J genes are TRBV2 and TRBJ2-7; D possibly corresponds to TRBD1 (7 bases). The germline V gene encodes CDR1 SNHLY and CDR2 FYNNEI. Trimming removed 6 bases at V and 6 bases at J, with 12 bases between. The CDR3 is 12 amino acids. CDR3 DNA sequence: TGTGCCAGCAGCCGACAGGGAGGCGAGCAGTACTTC. Translated, it gives CASSRQGGEQYF.

This chain links TRBV27 with TRBJ2-6; the D is unclear. There are 15 residues in the CDR3. Trimming took off 4 bases at V and 4 bases at J, with 11 bases between the two ends. Per the germline V gene, CDR1 is MNHEY and CDR2 is SMNVEV (reference sequence). The CDR3 loop is CASSSHRAGANVLTF. As DNA, the CDR3 is TGTGCCAGCAGTTCCCACAGAGCCGGGGCCAACGTCCTGACTTTC.

V and J are TRBV28 and TRBJ1-4, with D unresolved. Germline CDR1 is MDHEN and CDR2 is SYDVKM. Trimming pared 7 bases from V and 5 bases from J, leaving 17 bases between. The CDR3 length is 15 residues. DNA of the CDR3: TGTGCCAGCATTCCGAGGAGGAGAGGGAATGAAAAACTGTTTTTT. It codes for CASIPRRRGNEKLFF.

In nucleotides, the CDR3 is TGCAGTGCTAGCAGGCGAGAGACCCAGTACTTC. Its protein is CSASRRETQYF. The rearrangement links TRBV20-1 to TRBJ2-5; D unresolved. The germline V gene encodes CDR1 DFQATT and CDR2 SNEGSKA (reference sequence). CDR3 length: 11 residues. The V and J ends lost 3 bases and 4 bases respectively, with 6 bases between them.

The chain combines TRBV5-4 with TRBJ2-5, with 10 bases matching TRBD1. This CDR3 contains 14 residues. Germline values: CDR1 SGHNT, CDR2 YYREEE (reference sequence). V shed 4 bases and J 6 bases; nucleotides not matched to a gene: 6. Here the CDR3 DNA reads TGTGCCAGCAGCGTCCCGGGACAGGGGCAGACCCAGTACTTC. Translating gives CASSVPGQGQTQYF.

The chain carries TRBV4-3 and TRBJ2-1; 7 positions agree with TRBD2. The CDR3 covers 14 residues. V shed 7 bases and J 8 bases; nucleotides not matched to a gene: 11. From germline, CDR1 is LGHNA and CDR2 YSLEER. CDR3: CASTGLGGRDEQFF. The CDR3 DNA sequence: TGCGCCAGCACCGGCCTCGGGGGGAGGGATGAGCAGTTCTTC.

This rearrangement joins TRBV19 to TRBJ2-7, with 14 bases lining up with TRBD2. With V trimmed by 2 bases and J by 7 bases, 7 bases remained unmatched. The CDR3 sequence is 16 residues long. Germline V gene data show CDR1 as LNHDA and CDR2 as SQIVND (reference sequence). This CDR3 is CASSINGLAGGREQYF. CDR3 DNA sequence: TGTGCCAGTAGTATAAATGGACTAGCGGGGGGAAGGGAGCAGTACTTC. The full variable domain, with the rest looked up from reference TRBV19 and TRBJ2-7, is DGGITQSPKYLFRKEGQNVTLSCEQNLNHDAMYWYRQDPGQGLRLIYYSQIVNDFQKGDIAEGYSVSREKKESFPLTVTSAQKNPTAFYLCASSINGLAGGREQYFGPGTRLTVT.

This chain links TRBV9 with TRBJ2-2; possibly TRBD1 or TRBD2 for D (6 bases each). The CDR3 sequence is 17 residues long. The V end was cut by 3 bases, the J end by 4 bases, with 19 bases between. Germline values: CDR1 SGDLS, CDR2 YYNGEE. CDR3 in DNA: TGTGCCAGCAGCGCCCCTGGGGGGCCTGGCGGCACCGGGGAGCTGTTTTTT. This sequence encodes CASSAPGGPGGTGELFF.

V and J are TRBV10-2 and TRBJ2-1; TRBD2 matches at 8 bases. The germline gives CDR1 WSHSY, CDR2 SAAADI. J gave up 10 bases and V 7 bases, and 12 bases lay outside the gene matches. The CDR3 is 14 residues long. The CDR3 coding sequence is TGCGCCAGCAAGGGAAGCGGGGGTTTGTCCGAGCAGTTCTTC. This translates into CASKGSGGLSEQFF.

The chain joins TRBV7-8 to TRBJ1-3; a possible D gene is TRBD1 (6 bases). CDR3 length: 15 residues. Germline assignment: CDR1 SGHVS and CDR2 FQNEAQ. Trimming removed 2 bases from V and 3 bases from J, with 11 bases in between. The CDR3 here is CASSLSQGSGNTIYF. The CDR3 nucleotides read TGTGCCAGCAGCTTATCACAGGGAAGTGGAAACACCATATATTTT. Combining the CDR3 with reference TRBV7-8 and TRBJ1-3 gives the whole variable domain GAGVSQSPRYKVAKRGQDVALRCDPISGHVSLFWYQQALGQGPEFLTYFQNEAQLDKSGLPSDRFFAERPEGSVSTLKIQRTQQEDSAVYLCASSLSQGSGNTIYFGEGSWLTVV.

The chain couples TRBV6-6 to TRBJ2-7; 7 nucleotides agree with TRBD1. The CDR3 covers 14 residues. CDR1 MNHNY and CDR2 SVGAGI come from the germline V gene (reference sequence). V shed 6 bases and J 0 bases; nucleotides not matched to a gene: 5. The CDR3, as DNA: TGTGCCAGCAGCCTGACAGGGAGCTCCTACGAGCAGTACTTC. It encodes CASSLTGSSYEQYF.

The genes are TRBV7-6 and TRBJ2-2, with TRBD2 identical over 8 bases. Germline CDR1 and CDR2: SGHVS and FNYEAQ. The J segment lost 2 bases and the V segment lost 2 bases, leaving 4 bases of the junction unmatched. The length of the CDR3 is 16 residues. The DNA of the CDR3 is TGTGCCAGCAGCTTATACGGGGGGGCAAACACCGGGGAGCTGTTTTTT. The encoded protein is CASSLYGGANTGELFF.